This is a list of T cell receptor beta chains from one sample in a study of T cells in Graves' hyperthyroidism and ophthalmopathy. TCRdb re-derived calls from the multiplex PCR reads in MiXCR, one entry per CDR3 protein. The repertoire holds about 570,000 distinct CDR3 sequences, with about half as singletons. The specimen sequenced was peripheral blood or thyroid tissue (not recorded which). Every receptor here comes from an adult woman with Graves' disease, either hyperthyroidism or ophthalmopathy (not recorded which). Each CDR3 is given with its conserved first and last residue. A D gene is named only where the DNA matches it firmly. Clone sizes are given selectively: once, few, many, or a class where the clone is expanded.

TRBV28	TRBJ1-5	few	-	CASRGGPLGGNQPQHF	TGTGCCAGCAGAGGGGGGCCTCTTGGTGGCAATCAGCCCCAGCATTTT
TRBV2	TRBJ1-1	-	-	CASTTDGKNTEAFF	TGTGCCAGCACCACGGACGGAAAGAACACTGAAGCTTTCTTT
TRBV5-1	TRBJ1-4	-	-	CATLDKQGPNEKLFF	TGTGCCACCCTTGATAAACAGGGACCGAATGAAAAACTGTTTTTT
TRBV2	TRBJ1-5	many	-	CASGSTGMGNQPQHF	TGTGCCAGCGGATCTACAGGGATGGGCAATCAGCCCCAGCATTTT
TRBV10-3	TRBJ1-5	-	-	CATSDQGKFQPQHF	TGTGCCACCAGTGACCAGGGAAAATTTCAGCCCCAGCATTTT
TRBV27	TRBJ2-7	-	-	CASRPLMASHEQYF	TGTGCCAGCAGGCCTCTGATGGCTTCCCACGAGCAGTACTTC
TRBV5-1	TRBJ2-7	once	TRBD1	CASSLTGAGVYEQYF	TGCGCCAGCAGCTTGACAGGGGCCGGGGTCTACGAGCAGTACTTC
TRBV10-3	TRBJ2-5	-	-	CAISEGRMVWETQYF	TGTGCCATCAGTGAGGGGAGGATGGTTTGGGAGACCCAGTACTTC
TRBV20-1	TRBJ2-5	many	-	CSARGAQKETQYF	TGCAGTGCTAGAGGGGCACAGAAAGAGACCCAGTACTTC
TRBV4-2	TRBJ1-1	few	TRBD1	CASSHGPRGLFETEAFF	TGTGCCAGCAGCCATGGTCCCAGGGGGCTTTTTGAGACTGAAGCTTTCTTT
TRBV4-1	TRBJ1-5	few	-	CASSQVWGGGKQPQHF	TGCGCCAGCAGCCAAGTGTGGGGAGGGGGTAAACAGCCCCAGCATTTT
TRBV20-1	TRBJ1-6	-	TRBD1	CSARVGTGDSPLHF	TGCAGTGCTAGAGTGGGGACAGGGGATTCACCCCTCCACTTT
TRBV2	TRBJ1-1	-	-	CASSASRSNTEAFF	TGTGCCAGCAGTGCGTCCAGGAGTAACACTGAAGCTTTCTTT
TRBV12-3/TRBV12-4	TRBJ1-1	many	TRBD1	CASSPGGSASEAFF	TGTGCCAGCAGCCCAGGGGGGAGCGCCTCTGAAGCTTTCTTT
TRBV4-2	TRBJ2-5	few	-	CASSQMSGGWKTQYF	TGTGCCAGCAGCCAAATGTCGGGGGGCTGGAAGACCCAGTACTTC
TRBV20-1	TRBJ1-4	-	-	CSARDEGRVGDKLFF	TGCAGTGCTAGAGATGAGGGCAGGGTCGGGGACAAACTGTTTTTT
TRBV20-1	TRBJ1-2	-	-	CSARDLQGSNYGYTF	TGCAGTGCTAGAGATCTCCAGGGCTCTAACTATGGCTACACCTTC
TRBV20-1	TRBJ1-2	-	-	CSAREAGGWYGYTF	TGCAGTGCTAGAGAGGCAGGCGGCTGGTATGGCTACACCTTC
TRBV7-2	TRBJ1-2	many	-	CASSARGGALGYGYTF	TGTGCCAGCAGCGCGAGAGGAGGAGCCTTGGGCTATGGCTACACCTTC
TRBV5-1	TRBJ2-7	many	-	CASSFGGAAYEQYF	TGCGCCAGCAGCTTTGGAGGGGCGGCCTACGAGCAGTACTTC
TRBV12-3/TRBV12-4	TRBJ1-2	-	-	CASRASRGRSLYGYTF	TGTGCCAGCAGGGCGTCCCGGGGCAGGTCCCTCTATGGCTACACCTTC
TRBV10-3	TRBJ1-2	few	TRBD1	CAISGGQGGSGNYGYTF	TGTGCCATCAGTGGAGGACAGGGTGGATCAGGCAACTATGGCTACACCTTC
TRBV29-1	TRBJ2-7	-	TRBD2	CSGREGLGEQYF	TGCAGCGGCAGGGAGGGTCTGGGCGAGCAGTACTTC
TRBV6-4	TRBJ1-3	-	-	CASSDSSSGNTIYF	TGTGCCAGCAGTGACTCGAGCTCTGGAAACACCATATATTTT
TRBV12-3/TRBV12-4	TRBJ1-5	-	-	CASSLGGQETQHF	TGTGCCAGCAGTTTGGGGGGCCAAGAGACCCAGCATTTT
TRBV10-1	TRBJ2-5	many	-	CASSESPGRETQYF	TGCGCCAGCAGTGAGTCACCAGGGCGGGAGACCCAGTACTTC
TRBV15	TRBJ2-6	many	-	CATSRDSVAGANVLTF	TGTGCCACCAGCAGAGATAGTGTCGCTGGGGCCAACGTCCTGACTTTC